This TCR beta chain came from a study of blood T cell repertoires in COVID-19. This CDR3 is 17 amino acids long. Trimming took 0 bases from V and 1 from J, leaving 14 bases between them. Germline V CDR1 and CDR2: LGHNA, YSLEER. Repertoires were generated with immunoSEQ multiplex PCR, while TCRdb's copy carries only in-frame clones and drops some. The sample shows approximately 140,000 clones, roughly 84% of them seen only once. The chain recombines TRBV4-3 with TRBJ2-3; D gene unclear. This receptor was obtained from a woman aged 55-70 years with acute or convalescent COVID-19. Input material: peripheral blood. CDR3 DNA: TGCGCCAGCAGCCAAGATGGGTCCCTAGAAGGCACAGATACGCAGTATTTT. Amino acid sequence: CASSQDGSLEGTDTQYF.